Each of the 3 T cell receptor beta chains below was sequenced from the same sample in a study of cytomegalovirus exposure and HLA in healthy donors. Researchers ran the PCR with 60 Vbeta and 13 Jbeta primers. Using immunoSEQ multiplex PCR, the repertoire was profiled, and TCRdb retains in-frame clones only, with some absent. The table shows about 93,000 clones, with about 80% occurring only once. Sequencing was done on a sample of PBMCs. The source is a man younger than 45 in good health and CMV-seronegative.

This clone was seen only once. This rearrangement joins TRBV5-5 to TRBJ1-1; D gene uncertain. The CDR3 extends over 14 amino acids. The V end lost 2 bases, the J end lost 0 bases, and 8 bases lay between the germline ends. Germline V CDR1 and CDR2: SGHKS, YYEKEE (reference sequence). DNA for the CDR3: TGTGCCAGCAGCTTTGGGAGGCTGAACACTGAAGCTTTCTTT. The encoded protein is CASSFGRLNTEAFF.

The rearrangement uses TRBV7-2 and TRBJ1-2, with TRBD1 identical over 7 bases. Germline CDR1 and CDR2: SGHTA and FQGNSA. Trimming removed 1 base from V and 8 bases from J; junction bases left unmatched: 4. The CDR3 consists of 13 residues. CDR3 in amino acids: CASSLGRQGGYTF. In DNA form, the CDR3 reads TGTGCCAGCAGCTTAGGGAGACAGGGAGGCTACACCTTC.

The CDR3 loop is CASSTRQGRIGTQYF. CDR3 DNA sequence: TGTGCCAGTAGTACCAGACAAGGTCGAATCGGGACCCAGTACTTC. The rearrangement uses TRBV19 and TRBJ2-5; no firm D call. CDR1 is LNHDA and CDR2 is SQIVND in the germline V gene (reference sequence). CDR3 size: 15 residues. V was shortened by 4 bases and J by 7 bases, with 19 bases between the two germline ends.